Listed below are T cell receptor beta chains from one sample, sequenced in a study of blood T cell repertoires in COVID-19. Only in-frame clones appear in the TCRdb table, and some are missing; sequencing was by immunoSEQ multiplex PCR. The sample contains over 250,000 clones, 75% to 90% of which appear only once. The source material was peripheral blood. Every receptor here comes from a woman in her seventies with acute or convalescent COVID-19. Each CDR3 is given with its conserved first and last residue. Each record gives: J gene, D gene, V gene, clone size, CDR3 length, CDR3 protein, CDR3 DNA. The D gene is left open where the match is weak. Not all rows give a size; the values are once, few, many and, for expanded clones, a class.

J gene: TRBJ2-5; D gene: TRBD2; V gene: TRBV5-4; clone size: NA; CDR3 length: 16; CDR3 protein: CASSDPGTSEQETQYF; CDR3 DNA: TGTGCCAGCAGCGATCCCGGGACTAGCGAACAAGAGACCCAGTACTTC
J gene: TRBJ1-1; D gene: NA; V gene: TRBV18; clone size: NA; CDR3 length: 14; CDR3 protein: CASSPPGVNTEAFF; CDR3 DNA: TGTGCCAGCTCACCACCGGGAGTGAACACTGAAGCTTTCTTT
J gene: TRBJ2-2; D gene: NA; V gene: TRBV30; clone size: NA; CDR3 length: 11; CDR3 protein: CAWSHQAELFF; CDR3 DNA: TGTGCCTGGAGTCATCAAGCGGAGCTGTTTTTT
J gene: TRBJ2-6; D gene: NA; V gene: TRBV2; clone size: NA; CDR3 length: 14; CDR3 protein: CASSSLPPANVLTF; CDR3 DNA: TGTGCCAGCAGTTCACTCCCTCCGGCCAACGTCCTGACTTTC
J gene: TRBJ1-1; D gene: TRBD1; V gene: TRBV18; clone size: NA; CDR3 length: 15; CDR3 protein: CASSPQAGGLTEAFF; CDR3 DNA: TGTGCCAGCTCACCACAGGCAGGGGGGCTCACTGAAGCTTTCTTT
J gene: TRBJ2-3; D gene: NA; V gene: TRBV3-1/TRBV3-2; clone size: once; CDR3 length: 14; CDR3 protein: CASSQGLGGDTQYF; CDR3 DNA: TGTGCCAGCAGCCAAGGACTAGGCGGAGATACGCAGTATTTT
J gene: TRBJ2-7; D gene: NA; V gene: TRBV3-1/TRBV3-2; clone size: NA; CDR3 length: 12; CDR3 protein: CASSQGAYEQYF; CDR3 DNA: TGTGCCAGCAGCCAAGGGGCGTACGAGCAGTACTTC
J gene: TRBJ2-7; D gene: TRBD1; V gene: TRBV9; clone size: few; CDR3 length: 15; CDR3 protein: CASSPGGQGAYEQYF; CDR3 DNA: TGTGCCAGCAGCCCGGGGGGACAGGGGGCCTACGAGCAGTACTTC
J gene: TRBJ2-6; D gene: TRBD2; V gene: TRBV9; clone size: NA; CDR3 length: 19; CDR3 protein: CASSASLSGGASGANVLTF; CDR3 DNA: TGTGCCAGCAGTGCCTCCCTTAGCGGGGGGGCCTCTGGGGCCAACGTCCTGACTTTC
J gene: TRBJ1-2; D gene: NA; V gene: TRBV6-6; clone size: NA; CDR3 length: 13; CDR3 protein: CASTPDSLYGYTF; CDR3 DNA: TGTGCCAGCACCCCGGACAGCTTATATGGCTACACCTTC
J gene: TRBJ1-6; D gene: NA; V gene: TRBV21-1; clone size: NA; CDR3 length: 15; CDR3 protein: CASSKVAWGHSPLHF; CDR3 DNA: TGTGCCAGCAGCAAAGTGGCGTGGGGGCATTCACCCCTCCACTTT
J gene: TRBJ1-5; D gene: NA; V gene: TRBV5-5; clone size: NA; CDR3 length: 14; CDR3 protein: CASSFGVGNQPQHF; CDR3 DNA: TGTGCCAGCAGCTTCGGGGTTGGCAATCAGCCCCAGCATTTT
J gene: TRBJ2-2; D gene: TRBD2; V gene: TRBV11-2; clone size: NA; CDR3 length: 17; CDR3 protein: CASSSLGSGGTTGELFF; CDR3 DNA: TGTGCCAGCAGCTCCCTGGGGAGCGGGGGAACCACCGGGGAGCTGTTTTTT
J gene: TRBJ2-2; D gene: NA; V gene: TRBV30; clone size: once; CDR3 length: 13; CDR3 protein: CALARDSAGELFF; CDR3 DNA: TGTGCCTTAGCCAGGGACTCGGCCGGGGAGCTGTTTTTT
J gene: TRBJ2-1; D gene: NA; V gene: TRBV2; clone size: NA; CDR3 length: 17; CDR3 protein: CASSEDFGGRSYNEQFF; CDR3 DNA: TGTGCCAGCAGTGAAGATTTCGGGGGACGCTCCTACAATGAGCAGTTCTTC
J gene: TRBJ2-7; D gene: NA; V gene: TRBV7-9; clone size: NA; CDR3 length: 17; CDR3 protein: CASSFWGLAAYSYEQYF; CDR3 DNA: TGTGCCAGCAGCTTTTGGGGGCTAGCGGCTTATTCCTACGAGCAGTACTTC
J gene: TRBJ2-7; D gene: TRBD1; V gene: TRBV7-6; clone size: NA; CDR3 length: 15; CDR3 protein: CASSQYGQAAYEQYF; CDR3 DNA: TGTGCCAGCAGCCAGTATGGACAGGCCGCCTACGAGCAGTACTTC
J gene: TRBJ2-7; D gene: TRBD2; V gene: TRBV5-1; clone size: NA; CDR3 length: 13; CDR3 protein: CASSLRGGDEQYF; CDR3 DNA: TGCGCCAGCAGCTTGAGGGGAGGGGACGAGCAGTACTTC
J gene: TRBJ2-4; D gene: NA; V gene: TRBV18; clone size: NA; CDR3 length: 13; CDR3 protein: CASSPSGDGIQYF; CDR3 DNA: TGTGCCAGCTCACCATCAGGGGATGGCATTCAGTACTTC
J gene: TRBJ1-5; D gene: TRBD1; V gene: TRBV5-1; clone size: NA; CDR3 length: 18; CDR3 protein: CASSFSPGTVNSNQPQHF; CDR3 DNA: TGCGCCAGCAGCTTTAGTCCCGGGACAGTAAATAGCAATCAGCCCCAGCATTTT
J gene: TRBJ2-3; D gene: NA; V gene: TRBV10-3; clone size: NA; CDR3 length: 17; CDR3 protein: CAISEPLQAAGADTQYF; CDR3 DNA: TGTGCCATCAGTGAGCCCTTACAGGCGGCTGGAGCGGATACGCAGTATTTT
J gene: TRBJ1-1; D gene: NA; V gene: TRBV19; clone size: NA; CDR3 length: 13; CDR3 protein: CASTKQVNTEAFF; CDR3 DNA: TGTGCCAGTACGAAACAGGTAAACACTGAAGCTTTCTTT
J gene: TRBJ1-6; D gene: NA; V gene: TRBV3-1/TRBV3-2; clone size: once; CDR3 length: 13; CDR3 protein: CASSQGLERTLHF; CDR3 DNA: TGTGCCAGCAGCCAAGGACTGGAGAGGACCCTCCACTTT
J gene: TRBJ2-3; D gene: TRBD1; V gene: TRBV19; clone size: NA; CDR3 length: 15; CDR3 protein: CASSETGTRGDTQYF; CDR3 DNA: TGTGCCAGTTCAGAGACAGGGACAAGGGGAGATACGCAGTATTTT
J gene: TRBJ1-3; D gene: NA; V gene: TRBV3-1/TRBV3-2; clone size: NA; CDR3 length: 15; CDR3 protein: CASSLRGAEGNTIYF; CDR3 DNA: TGTGCCAGCAGCCTCCGGGGGGCGGAGGGAAACACCATATATTTT
J gene: TRBJ1-5; D gene: NA; V gene: TRBV10-3; clone size: NA; CDR3 length: 12; CDR3 protein: CAISEPDQPQHF; CDR3 DNA: TGTGCCATCAGTGAGCCTGATCAGCCCCAGCATTTT
J gene: TRBJ2-5; D gene: NA; V gene: TRBV5-1; clone size: NA; CDR3 length: 13; CDR3 protein: CASSLGGRETQYF; CDR3 DNA: TGCGCCAGCAGCTTGGGAGGGCGGGAGACCCAGTACTTC
J gene: TRBJ1-4; D gene: NA; V gene: TRBV15; clone size: NA; CDR3 length: 12; CDR3 protein: CATSRDIEKLFF; CDR3 DNA: TGTGCCACCAGCAGAGATATAGAAAAACTGTTTTTT
J gene: TRBJ2-7; D gene: NA; V gene: TRBV6-5; clone size: NA; CDR3 length: 14; CDR3 protein: CASRGTRTLYEQYF; CDR3 DNA: TGTGCCAGCAGGGGGACACGAACCCTCTACGAGCAGTACTTC
J gene: TRBJ1-4; D gene: NA; V gene: TRBV12-5; clone size: NA; CDR3 length: 16; CDR3 protein: CASGFSYGTTNEKLFF; CDR3 DNA: TGTGCTAGTGGTTTTAGCTACGGCACAACTAATGAAAAACTGTTTTTT